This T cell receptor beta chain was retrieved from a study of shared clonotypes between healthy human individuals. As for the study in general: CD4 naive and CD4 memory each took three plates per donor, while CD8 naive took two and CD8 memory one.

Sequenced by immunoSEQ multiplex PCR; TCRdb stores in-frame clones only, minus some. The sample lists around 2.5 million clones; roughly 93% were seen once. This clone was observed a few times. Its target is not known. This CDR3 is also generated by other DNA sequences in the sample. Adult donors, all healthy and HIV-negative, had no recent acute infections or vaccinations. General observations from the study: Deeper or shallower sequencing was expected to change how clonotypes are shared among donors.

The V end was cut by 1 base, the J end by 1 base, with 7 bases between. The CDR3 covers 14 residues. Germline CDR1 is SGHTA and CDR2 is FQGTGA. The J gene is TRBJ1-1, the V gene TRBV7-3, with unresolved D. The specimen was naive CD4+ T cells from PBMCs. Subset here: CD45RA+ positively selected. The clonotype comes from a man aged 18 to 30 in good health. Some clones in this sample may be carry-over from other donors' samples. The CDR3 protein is CASSLNPGNTEAFF. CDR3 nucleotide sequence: TGTGCCAGCAGCTTAAACCCAGGGAACACTGAAGCTTTCTTT. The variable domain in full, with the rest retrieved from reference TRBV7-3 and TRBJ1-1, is GAGVSQTPSNKVTEKGKYVELRCDPISGHTALYWYRQSLGQGPEFLIYFQGTGAADDSGLPNDRFFAVRPEGSVSTLKIQRTERGDSAVYLCASSLNPGNTEAFFGQGTRLTVV.